The next 17 T cell receptor beta chains were all read from a single sample in a study of T cell clonality in common variable immunodeficiency. TCRdb's copy holds only in-frame clones and misses some; the assay was immunoSEQ multiplex PCR. Recorded here are 25,000 to 35,000 clones, with no singletons, and the ten leading clones hold 25% to 30%. These receptors' targets are unknown. Study observations and caveats: In common variable immunodeficiency, TCR beta chains reportedly carried fewer deletions and N-nucleotide insertions.

The sequenced material came from peripheral blood mononuclear cells. The receptors were sampled from a human donor with common variable immunodeficiency.

A word on this clone: The missing CDR3 end, 3 residues past where the read stops, is filled in from the germline J gene. The chain combines TRBV5-5 with TRBJ2-1; D is perhaps TRBD1 (5 bases). This CDR3 region has 15 residues. Trimming took off 1 base at V and 2 bases at J, with 10 bases between the two ends. The V gene's germline CDR1 is SGHKS and CDR2 YYEKEE (reference sequence). The chain's CDR3 is CASSLQGTTYNEQFF. The sequenced CDR3 bases are TGTGCCAGCAGCTTGCAGGGAACGACCTACAATGAG. Complete variable domain (other parts from reference TRBV5-5 and TRBJ2-1): DAGVTQSPTHLIKTRGQQVTLRCSPISGHKSVSWYQQVLGQGPQFIFQYYEKEERGRGNFPDRFSARQFPNYSSELNVNALLLGDSALYLCASSLQGTTYNEQFFGPGTRLTVL.

On this clone: The read is 3 residues too short to cover the CDR3 end, so that end is filled in from the germline J gene. Other DNA variants within this sample encode the same CDR3. V and J are TRBV18 and TRBJ1-2; D uncertain. Germline CDR1 reads KGHSH; CDR2 reads LQKENI. This CDR3 is 12 amino acids long. CDR3 region: CASSPGQGGYTF. The CDR3 bases that were read are TGTGCCAGCTCACCCGGCCAAGGGGGC. The variable domain in full, with the rest retrieved from reference TRBV18 and TRBJ1-2, is NAGVMQNPRHLVRRRGQEARLRCSPMKGHSHVYWYRQLPEEGLKFMVYLQKENIIDESGMPKERFSAEFPKEGPSILRIQQVVRGDSAAYFCASSPGQGGYTFGSGTRLTVV.

This clone was detected many times. The sequenced fragment ends 3 residues before the CDR3 boundary, so the rest is inferred from the germline J gene. The chain is built from TRBV6-2 or TRBV6-3 and TRBJ2-7, with 8 positions matching TRBD1. The junction had 8 bases not matched to a gene; V was cut back by 9 bases and J by 4 bases. Germline CDR1 and CDR2: MNHEY and SVGEGT. The CDR3 is made up of 13 amino acids. The DNA read from the CDR3 is TGTGCCAGTTCCCGGGACAGGCTGTACGAG. It specifies CASSRDRLYE. The whole CDR3 sequence is CASSRDRLYEQYF.

This clone was counted at least ten times. The CDR3 end is not reached by the read, which stops 3 residues before it; the germline J gene fills it in. The genes are TRBV5-1 and TRBJ1-4; 8 positions agree with TRBD1. The J segment lost 8 bases and the V segment lost 2 bases, leaving 5 bases of the junction unmatched. This CDR3 region has 14 residues. The germline gives CDR1 SGHRS, CDR2 YFSETQ. CDR3 loop: CASSFGQGEEKLFF. The part of the CDR3 DNA that was read is TGCGCCAGCAGCTTTGGACAGGGAGAGGAAAAA.

On this clone itself: The CDR3 end is not reached by the read, which stops 3 residues before it; the germline J gene fills it in. The V call is TRBV6-2 or TRBV6-3, the J call TRBJ1-1; unclear D gene. This CDR3 has 16 residues. Germline assignment: CDR1 MNHEY and CDR2 SVGEGT. Trimming took 0 bases from V and 0 from J, leaving 11 bases between them. This CDR3 reads CASSYSTGDLNTEAFF. The part of the CDR3 DNA that was read is TGTGCCAGCAGTTACTCCACCGGGGATTTGAACACTGAA.

This clone came up many times. The DNA ends 3 residues before the CDR3 does, and the rest of the CDR3 is filled in from the germline J gene. The V gene is TRBV6-2 or TRBV6-3, the J gene TRBJ1-1; 8 bases match TRBD1. Germline V gives CDR1 MNHEY, CDR2 SVGEGT. V shed 6 bases, J shed 4 bases, and the junction held 7 bases outside the gene matches. The CDR3 runs to 14 residues. Incomplete CDR3 DNA: TGTGCCAGCAGACATGGACAGGGTACCACTGAA. Amino acids: CASRHGQGTTE. The entire CDR3 reads CASRHGQGTTEAFF.

This clone was counted only a few times. Coverage ceases 3 residues before the CDR3 finishes, and the germline J gene fills in the end. This rearrangement joins TRBV7-3 to TRBJ2-6, with D hard to call. The V gene lost 8 bases and the J gene lost 0 bases, with 11 bases spanning the gap. CDR1 and CDR2 from the germline V gene are SGHTA and FQGTGA. The CDR3 extends over 15 amino acids. The CDR3 sequence is CASGRHLSGANVLTF. The CDR3 bases that were read are TGTGCCAGCGGCCGACACCTCTCTGGGGCCAACGTC.

This clone was counted between two and nine times. The CDR3 end lies 3 residues beyond the end of the read and is filled in from the germline J gene. The V and J genes are TRBV6-2 or TRBV6-3 and TRBJ2-3; TRBD1 is a possible D gene (5 bases). CDR1 is MNHEY and CDR2 is SVGEGT in the germline V gene. This CDR3 has 14 amino acids. V lost 5 bases and J lost 2, with 11 bases in between. CDR3 protein: CASSKPDNTDTQYF. The CDR3 bases that were read are TGTGCCAGCAGTAAACCGGACAACACAGATACG.

To note about this clone: The read ends 3 residues early relative to the CDR3; the germline J gene fills the gap. This chain uses TRBV18 with TRBJ2-5, with 13 bases fitting TRBD2. The V and J ends lost 3 bases and 3 bases, in that order; junction bases with no gene match: 7. The length of the CDR3 is 17 residues. Germline V gene sequence: CDR1 KGHSH, CDR2 LQKENI. This CDR3 is CASSPGLAGRSEETQYF. CDR3 DNA, as far as it was read: TGTGCCAGCTCACCGGGACTAGCGGGGAGGAGTGAAGAGACC.

The table lists this clone with a few counts. The DNA read from the CDR3 is TGTGCCACCAGACTAGCGGGGGGGGTCTCCTACAATGAG. Its protein is CATRLAGGVSYNE. The complete CDR3 reads CATRLAGGVSYNEQFF. The chain links TRBV19 to TRBJ2-1; TRBD2 matches 14 bases. Sequencing ends 3 residues short of the CDR3 end; the germline J gene provides the rest. V shed 10 bases, J shed 0 bases, and the junction held 5 bases outside the gene matches. CDR1 is LNHDA, CDR2 SQIVND, per germline (reference sequence). The CDR3 runs 16 residues. The full variable domain, its missing parts supplied by reference TRBV19 and TRBJ2-1, is DGGITQSPKYLFRKEGQNVTLSCEQNLNHDAMYWYRQDPGQGLRLIYYSQIVNDFQKGDIAEGYSVSREKKESFPLTVTSAQKNPTAFYLCATRLAGGVSYNEQFFGPGTRLTVL.

This clone has at least ten counts. From the germline J gene comes the end of the CDR3, since the read stops 3 residues before it. The gene calls are TRBV7-2 and TRBJ2-1; D unresolved. The CDR3 covers 15 residues. Trimming pared 2 bases from V and 6 bases from J, leaving 14 bases between. CDR1 is SGHTA, CDR2 FQGNSA, per germline. Partial CDR3 DNA: TGTGCCAGCAGCTTAAGTTCACAGCCTACCAATGAG. The encoded protein is CASSLSSQPTNE. In full, the CDR3 reads CASSLSSQPTNEQFF.

This clone showed up just a few times. The DNA ends 3 residues before the CDR3 does, and the rest of the CDR3 is filled in from the germline J gene. The V gene is TRBV2, the J gene TRBJ2-3; tentatively, D is TRBD1 (6 bases). The CDR3 loop spans 18 amino acids. CDR1 is SNHLY, CDR2 FYNNEI, per germline. Trimming took off 4 bases at V and 0 bases at J, with 20 bases between the two ends. CDR3 amino acids: CASSGIVQGSASTDTQYF. CDR3 bases read: TGTGCCAGCAGTGGCATAGTCCAGGGGAGTGCTAGCACAGATACG.

This clone was counted at least ten times. Read coverage stops 3 residues before the CDR3 terminus; the germline J gene supplies the remainder. The chain uses TRBV7-6 and TRBJ2-3, with D perhaps TRBD2 (5 bases). The CDR3 sequence is 15 residues long. Per germline, CDR1 SGHVS and CDR2 FNYEAQ. V was cut by 5 bases and J by 4 bases, with 16 bases left in between. The CDR3 DNA, read in part, is TGTGCCAGCAGCGCCGTTGCGGGTAGCGCAGATACG. This gives the protein CASSAVAGSADT. The full-length CDR3 reads as CASSAVAGSADTQYF.

This clone was seen at least ten times. CDR3 sequence: CASSFRQGQGDTQYF. The DNA read from the CDR3 is TGCGCCAGCAGCTTCCGGCAGGGGCAGGGCGATACG. The chain recombines TRBV5-1 with TRBJ2-3, with a possible D match to TRBD1 (6 bases). The CDR3 end falls 3 residues outside the read, so it is completed with the germline J gene. Germline CDR1 reads SGHRS; CDR2 reads YFSETQ. V dropped 2 bases and J dropped 6 bases, with 16 bases sitting between them. CDR3 size: 15 residues.

This clone was detected a few times. The CDR3 goes on 3 residues after the read ends, and that part is filled in from the germline J gene. This chain connects TRBV7-8 to TRBJ1-2, with TRBD1 matching 7 bases. The CDR3 is 14 amino acids. Germline assignment: CDR1 SGHVS and CDR2 FQNEAQ. J gave up 5 bases and V 6 bases, and 9 bases lay outside the gene matches. CDR3 bases read: TGTGCCAGCAGGGACGGGACAGTTCCTTATGGC. It is translated as CASRDGTVPYG. The whole CDR3 is CASRDGTVPYGYTF. The whole variable domain, remainder taken from reference TRBV7-8 and TRBJ1-2, is GAGVSQSPRYKVAKRGQDVALRCDPISGHVSLFWYQQALGQGPEFLTYFQNEAQLDKSGLPSDRFFAERPEGSVSTLKIQRTQQEDSAVYLCASRDGTVPYGYTFGSGTRLTVV.

The table lists this clone with many counts. The read terminates 3 residues ahead of where the CDR3 ends, so the germline J gene completes it. This sequence joins TRBV5-1 and TRBJ2-7, with D possibly TRBD1 on 5 matching bases. V lost 5 bases and J 2 bases, leaving 14 bases between the germline ends. The CDR3 covers 14 residues. Germline assignment: CDR1 SGHRS and CDR2 YFSETQ. The CDR3 region is CASSSGANTYEQYF. The CDR3 DNA, read in part, is TGCGCCAGCAGTTCTGGGGCTAATACCTACGAG.

The table lists this clone with many counts. The read ends 3 residues early relative to the CDR3; the germline J gene fills the gap. V usage is TRBV29-1 and J usage is TRBJ2-7; possibly TRBD1 for D (6 bases). Germline V lookup: CDR1 SQVTM, CDR2 ANQGSEA. V lost 4 bases and J 2 bases, leaving 9 bases between the germline ends. CDR3 length: 12 amino acids. CDR3 sequence reads: CSVGDIAYEQYF. The DNA read from the CDR3 is TGCAGCGTTGGGGACATCGCCTACGAG.